This T cell receptor (beta chain) was identified in a study of glioma-infiltrating T cells. Using RNA template, CDR3s of TCR alpha and beta were amplified with iRepertoire arm-PCR. One-step reverse transcription and amplification started from about 100-400 ng of tissue mRNA or PBMC total RNA. TCRdb reprocessed the multiplex PCR reads with MiXCR, giving one entry per CDR3 protein. The table shows under 200,000 distinct CDR3 sequences, with about 47% occurring only once. This CDR3 is built from 14 residues. V trimming: 7 bases; J trimming: 5 bases; junction bases outside the gene matches: 4. Looked up from germline, CDR1 is KGHDR and CDR2 is SFDVKD. Whole-study results and caveats: Above-expected tissue-blood divergence occurred in all gliomas, most in low-grade ones.

On this clonotype: Its antigen is not known.

This TCR derives from a human donor with low-grade glioma or glioblastoma, undergoing nonglioma brain surgery, or in good health (not recorded which). The chain combines TRBV24-1 with TRBJ2-1, with 10 bases lining up with TRBD1. Sequenced input: glioma tissue, nonneoplastic brain tissue, or PBMCs (not recorded which). Here the CDR3 DNA reads TGTGCCACCAGCGGGACAGGGGAGGACAATGAGCAGTTCTTC. Residues: CATSGTGEDNEQFF.